This T cell receptor (beta chain) was identified in a study of blood T cell repertoires in COVID-19. Study-level background: COVID-19 samples from acute and convalescent phases originated in the United States, Italy and Spain. Sources were T cells, B-cell-depleted T cells, or PBMCs; the material itself was cDNA or gDNA.

This CDR3 region has 17 residues. From germline, CDR1 is SGHNT and CDR2 YYREEE (reference sequence). V was clipped by 4 bases and J by 4 bases; unmatched bases: 8. Study processing details: Reference gene primers were amplified, and this amplification served to estimate nucleated cell counts. Libraries were prepared by immunoSEQ multiplex PCR; TCRdb keeps only in-frame clonotypes and omits some of them. The V and J calls and clone size are taken from that table; D and trimming were inferred from the DNA. This table has 50,000 to 75,000 clones, less than 80% appearing once. The sequence was collected from a man in his fifties or sixties with acute or convalescent COVID-19. Material for sequencing was peripheral blood. This sequence joins TRBV5-4 and TRBJ2-2; 12 bases fit TRBD1. CDR3 in amino acids: CASSPGTGGLGTGELFF. Here the CDR3 DNA reads TGTGCCAGCAGCCCCGGGACAGGGGGCTTGGGCACCGGGGAGCTGTTTTTT.